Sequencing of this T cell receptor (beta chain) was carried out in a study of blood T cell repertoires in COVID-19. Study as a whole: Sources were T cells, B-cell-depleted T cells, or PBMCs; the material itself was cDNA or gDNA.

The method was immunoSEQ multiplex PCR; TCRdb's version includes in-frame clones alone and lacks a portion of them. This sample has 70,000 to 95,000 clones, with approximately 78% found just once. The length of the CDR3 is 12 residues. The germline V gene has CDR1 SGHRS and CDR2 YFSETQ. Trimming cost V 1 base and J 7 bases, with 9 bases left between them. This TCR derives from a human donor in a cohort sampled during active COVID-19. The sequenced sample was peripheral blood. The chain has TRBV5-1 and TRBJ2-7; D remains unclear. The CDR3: CASSLSRREQYF. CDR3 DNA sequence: TGCGCCAGCAGCTTGTCCCGGCGGGAGCAGTACTTC.